A single sample is the source of the 20 T cell receptor beta chains below, sequenced in a study of early T cells in non-severe SARS-CoV-2 infection (dated by TCRdb to about 2021). The library relied on 5' RACE. The instrument was a NextSeq 500. TCRdb trimmed the raw reads at Q25, called clones with MiXCR and kept productive beta chains. When rows share a CDR3 protein, they turn into one entry using the most common DNA and genes. This sample has 55,000 to 65,000 distinct CDR3 sequences in its table, and around 9% of those were observed once. In total, the top ten clones hold roughly 15% of the sample. The sequenced sample consisted of whole blood. The receptors were gathered from an adult who was a healthcare worker with PCR-confirmed SARS-CoV-2 infection or an uninfected control (not recorded which).

The rearrangement uses TRBV4-3 and TRBJ2-1, with 7 bases that match TRBD2. Per the germline V gene, CDR1 is LGHNA and CDR2 is YSLEER. The V and J ends lost 3 bases and 9 bases, in that order; junction bases with no gene match: 11. The CDR3 runs to 15 residues. CDR3 residues: CASSQNSPRGVEQFF. As DNA, the CDR3 is TGCGCCAGCAGCCAGAACTCCCCTCGGGGGGTTGAGCAGTTCTTC.

The chain joins TRBV4-1 to TRBJ1-1, with 9 nucleotides matching TRBD1. The CDR3 consists of 20 residues. Germline V lookup: CDR1 MGHRA, CDR2 YSYEKL. V dropped 2 bases and J dropped 0; count of bases not matched to a gene: 16. The CDR3 DNA follows: TGCGCCAGCAGCCAAACCGGGACAGGGTCGATTTTGGGGCTGAACACTGAAGCTTTCTTT. It is translated as CASSQTGTGSILGLNTEAFF.

This clonotype has only a few counts. CDR3 sequence (DNA): TGCAGTGCTCCCAGCTGGACCGGCTCCTACGAGCAGTACTTC. This encodes CSAPSWTGSYEQYF. The rearrangement links TRBV20-1 to TRBJ2-7; the D is unclear. V lost 5 bases to trimming and J lost 0 bases, with 14 bases between them. Germline CDR1 is DFQATT and CDR2 is SNEGSKA (reference sequence). The CDR3 is 14 residues long.

This clonotype occurred many times. The V gene is TRBV19, the J gene TRBJ1-5; D is ambiguous. Trimming stripped 7 bases from V and 2 bases from J, with 9 bases between. CDR3 length: 13 amino acids. The V gene's germline CDR1 is LNHDA and CDR2 SQIVND (reference sequence). The CDR3 DNA follows: TGTGCCAGTACTGACCGGGGCAATCAGCCCCAGCATTTT. Its protein product is CASTDRGNQPQHF.

This clonotype was detected ten times or more. The chain couples TRBV12-3 or TRBV12-4 to TRBJ2-1, with D perhaps TRBD2 (5 bases). The length of the CDR3 is 13 residues. Between the trimmed V and J ends, which lost 3 bases and 4 bases, there was a span of 7 bases. CDR3 sequence reads: CASSFSEYNEQFF. The CDR3 nucleotides read TGTGCCAGCAGTTTTAGCGAGTACAATGAGCAGTTCTTC.

As regards this clonotype: This may be a read error: a much more frequent sequence differs by one nucleotide. The V and J genes are TRBV24-1 and TRBJ2-3; a weak D match, TRBD1 (5 bases). Germline V CDR1 and CDR2: KGHDR, SFDVKD. The CDR3 contains 15 residues. The CDR3 sequence: CATNDSRASTDTQYF. The CDR3 region has the DNA TGTGCCACCAATGATTCCAGGGCTAGCACAGATACGCAGTATTTT.

This clonotype has at least ten counts. The chain uses TRBV4-3 and TRBJ2-3, with D perhaps TRBD2 (5 bases). The germline V gene encodes CDR1 LGHNA and CDR2 YSLEER. This CDR3 region has 15 residues. Trimming shortened V by 7 bases and J by 2 bases, and 16 bases separated the two germline ends. The CDR3 reads CASNATRAATDTQYF. The CDR3 region has the DNA TGCGCCAGCAACGCTACAAGAGCGGCCACAGATACGCAGTATTTT.

This clonotype came up a few times. CDR3 in amino acids: CSASSFPFNYGYTF. The CDR3 region has the DNA TGCAGTGCTAGTTCATTCCCCTTTAACTATGGCTACACCTTC. The chain carries TRBV20-1 and TRBJ1-2; no reliable D call. The V gene lost 3 bases and the J gene lost 1 base, with 12 bases spanning the gap. The CDR3 runs to 14 residues. CDR1 is DFQATT and CDR2 is SNEGSKA in the germline V gene (reference sequence).

Judged by abundance, this clonotype is medium-sized. The CDR3 nucleotides are TGTGCCAGCAGCCAAGCTAAGGGGAGCTCCTACAATGAGCAGTTCTTC. Protein: CASSQAKGSSYNEQFF. The rearrangement uses TRBV3-1 and TRBJ2-1; D is tentatively TRBD1 or TRBD2 (5 bases each). CDR3 size: 16 residues. Trimming pared 1 base from V and 0 bases from J, leaving 10 bases between. Germline V lookup: CDR1 LGHDT, CDR2 YNNKEL (reference sequence).

This clonotype was seen repeatedly, ten times or more. The chain joins TRBV29-1 to TRBJ1-3, with D hard to call. V was cut by 7 bases and J by 0 bases, with 7 bases left in between. Germline V CDR1 and CDR2: SQVTM, ANQGSEA. The CDR3 sequence is 12 residues long. The CDR3 coding sequence is TGCAGCGGCGGGAGCTCTGGAAACACCATATATTTT. Amino acid sequence: CSGGSSGNTIYF.

This clonotype came up many times. The V gene is TRBV6-6, the J gene TRBJ1-4; TRBD1 aligns across 7 bases. CDR3 length: 14 residues. The trim removed 2 bases at V and 7 bases at J, leaving 4 bases unmatched. Germline CDR1 MNHNY, CDR2 SVGAGI (reference sequence). This CDR3 is CASSYGQGVEKLFF. CDR3 nucleotide sequence: TGTGCCAGCAGTTACGGGCAGGGGGTTGAAAAACTGTTTTTT.

This clonotype was recorded at least ten times. The chain couples TRBV3-1 to TRBJ2-7; possibly TRBD2 for D (6 bases). The germline V gene encodes CDR1 LGHDT and CDR2 YNNKEL (reference sequence). V lost 4 bases, J lost 4 bases, and 17 bases lay in between. The CDR3 totals 15 residues. The CDR3 region has the DNA TGTGCCAGCAGCCTCGCGGAGGGCCCTAATTACGAGCAGTACTTC. Protein sequence: CASSLAEGPNYEQYF.

This clonotype occurred many times. The chain is built from TRBV10-3 and TRBJ2-7; D remains unclear. The CDR3 is 13 amino acids. CDR1 ENHRY and CDR2 SYGVKD come from the germline V gene. V gave up 7 bases and J gave up 4 bases, with 14 bases separating them. CDR3 sequence: CAIKMAGRYEQYF. The CDR3 nucleotides are TGTGCCATCAAAATGGCAGGTAGATACGAGCAGTACTTC.

This clonotype was detected only a few times. The chain couples TRBV12-5 to TRBJ2-5; D might be TRBD2 (5 bases). Trimming cost V 2 bases and J 4 bases, with 8 bases left between them. The CDR3 has 13 amino acids. Germline V CDR1 and CDR2: LGHNT, FRNRAP. The CDR3 DNA reads TGTGCTAGTGGTTTGAGTCTAGCAGAGACCCAGTACTTC. Translating gives CASGLSLAETQYF.

The V call is TRBV2, the J call TRBJ2-1; D is uncertain. Germline-derived CDR1 and CDR2 are SNHLY and FYNNEI. Trimming cost V 7 bases and J 0 bases, with 19 bases left between them. The CDR3 runs to 17 residues. CDR3 amino acids: CASKGSTLKSSYNEQFF. Here the CDR3 DNA reads TGTGCCAGCAAAGGCAGTACACTTAAGAGCTCCTACAATGAGCAGTTCTTC.

This clonotype showed up just a few times. V usage is TRBV4-1 and J usage is TRBJ2-3; 7 bases are a match to TRBD1. J lost 4 bases, V lost 0 bases, and 7 bases had no gene match. The germline CDR1 and CDR2 sequences are MGHRA and YSYEKL. The CDR3 has 16 residues. The CDR3 is CASSQDKGASADTQYF. DNA for the CDR3: TGCGCCAGCAGCCAAGACAAGGGGGCGAGCGCAGATACGCAGTATTTT.

Ten or more counts support this clonotype. V usage is TRBV7-2 and J usage is TRBJ2-1, with a possible D match to TRBD2 (5 bases). Germline V gene data show CDR1 as SGHTA and CDR2 as FQGNSA. This CDR3 is built from 15 residues. Deletions cut 1 base from V and 0 bases from J, with 7 bases between. CDR3 region: CASSLDGLSYNEQFF. In DNA form, the CDR3 reads TGTGCCAGCAGCTTAGACGGACTCTCCTACAATGAGCAGTTCTTC.

This clonotype appeared many times. The J gene is TRBJ2-5, the V gene TRBV28; 9 bases align to TRBD1. The CDR3 consists of 16 residues. J gave up 0 bases and V 3 bases, and 5 bases lay outside the gene matches. Germline CDR1 reads MDHEN; CDR2 reads SYDVKM. In DNA form, the CDR3 reads TGTGCCAGCAGTTTCCCGGACAGGGGCGACCAAGAGACCCAGTACTTC. It encodes CASSFPDRGDQETQYF. The full variable domain, its missing parts supplied by reference TRBV28 and TRBJ2-5, is DVKVTQSSRYLVKRTGEKVFLECVQDMDHENMFWYRQDPGLGLRLIYFSYDVKMKEKGDIPEGYSVSREKKERFSLILESASTNQTSMYLCASSFPDRGDQETQYFGPGTRLLVL.

This clonotype was seen ten or more times. The rearrangement links TRBV15 to TRBJ2-7; 7 bases map to TRBD2. The CDR3 covers 18 residues. V was pared by 2 bases and J by 3 bases, with 16 bases of the junction left unmatched. Germline V gene sequence: CDR1 LNHNV, CDR2 YYDKDF (reference sequence). The DNA of the CDR3 is TGTGCCACCAGCAGAAATAGATTTGCGACTAGCTTAGGCTACGAGCAGTACTTC. Translating gives CATSRNRFATSLGYEQYF.

This clonotype was counted many times. The chain links TRBV2 to TRBJ1-2, with D uncertain. This CDR3 is built from 13 residues. V lost 4 bases and J lost 1, with 7 bases in between. Germline V gives CDR1 SNHLY, CDR2 FYNNEI. CDR3 coding DNA: TGTGCCAGCAGTGTGAAGGTTAACTATGGCTACACCTTC. Protein product: CASSVKVNYGYTF.